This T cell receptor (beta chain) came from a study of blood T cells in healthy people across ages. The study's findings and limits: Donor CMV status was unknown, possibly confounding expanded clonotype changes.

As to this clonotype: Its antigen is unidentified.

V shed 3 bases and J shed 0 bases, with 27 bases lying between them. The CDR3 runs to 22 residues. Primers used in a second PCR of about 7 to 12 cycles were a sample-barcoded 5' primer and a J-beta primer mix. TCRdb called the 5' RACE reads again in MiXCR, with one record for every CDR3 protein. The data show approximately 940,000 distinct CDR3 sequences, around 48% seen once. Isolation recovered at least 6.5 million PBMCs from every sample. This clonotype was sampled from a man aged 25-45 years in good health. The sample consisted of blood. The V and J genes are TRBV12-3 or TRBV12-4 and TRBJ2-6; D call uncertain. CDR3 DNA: TGTGCCAGCAGTTTTTTTTGGGTCCAGAGCCTTACCCGCATCTCTGGGGCCAACGTCCTGACTTTC. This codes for CASSFFWVQSLTRISGANVLTF.